The following is a T cell receptor (beta chain) sequence with its context. No antigen is known for it. This specimen belongs to a study of beta chain features in type 1 diabetes. The J segment lost 4 bases and the V segment lost 4 bases, leaving 10 bases of the junction unmatched. CDR1 is SGHNT, CDR2 YYREEE, per germline (reference sequence). This CDR3 contains 17 residues. Expressed TCRB transcripts were sequenced because the entire RNA isolate underwent reverse transcription. The repertoire was sequenced with immunoSEQ multiplex PCR; TCRdb's copy has only in-frame clones and lacks some. The sample lists about 660,000 clones; more than 13% were seen once. Study findings and constraints: Type 1 diabetes patients showed a moderate but significant shortening of TCRB CDR3s in all four CD4+ subsets.

The sequencing input was naive CD4+ T cells from blood. This receptor was identified in a man aged 18 to 29 with type 1 diabetes. V usage is TRBV5-4 and J usage is TRBJ2-1; 11 bases agree with TRBD2. CDR3 coding DNA: TGTGCCAGCAGCCCCTCTAGCGGGGGGTTACTGTACAATGAGCAGTTCTTC. Its translation is CASSPSSGGLLYNEQFF. The variable domain in full, with the rest retrieved from reference TRBV5-4 and TRBJ2-1, is ETGVTQSPTHLIKTRGQQVTLRCSSQSGHNTVSWYQQALGQGPQFIFQYYREEENGRGNFPPRFSGLQFPNYSSELNVNALELDDSALYLCASSPSSGGLLYNEQFFGPGTRLTVL.